The entry below gives a single T cell receptor beta chain sequence along with its context. The data belong to a study of control samples from healthy donors and cancer patients. The length of the CDR3 is 16 residues. The germline gives CDR1 MNHEY, CDR2 SMNVEV (reference sequence). The V and J ends lost 5 bases and 2 bases, in that order; junction bases with no gene match: 10. TCRdb's copy holds only in-frame clones and misses some; the assay was immunoSEQ multiplex PCR. The repertoire has 400,000 to 500,000 clones, roughly 90% of them found once; the top ten carry over 5.5%. This receptor was taken from a man aged 35 to 55 with head and neck cancer. The rearrangement links TRBV27 to TRBJ2-3; 7 bases fit TRBD1. Sequencing input: PBMCs. The CDR3 spells CASSARTGSLTDTQYF. The CDR3 bases are TGTGCCAGCAGTGCGCGGACAGGTTCCCTCACAGATACGCAGTATTTT.